The rows below give T cell receptor beta chains drawn from one sample of a study of blood T cell repertoires in COVID-19. Sequenced by immunoSEQ multiplex PCR; TCRdb stores in-frame clones only, minus some. The sample lists hundreds of thousands of clones, more than 70% occurring once. The specimen was peripheral blood. The receptors shown here come from a man aged 35-49 years with acute or convalescent COVID-19. The CDR3 runs from the conserved cysteine through the conserved F or W. The D gene is left open where the match is weak. Clone sizes are given selectively: once, few, many, or a class where the clone is expanded.

j_call clone_size d_call v_call cdr3_aa cdr3_nt
TRBJ2-1 . TRBD1 TRBV9 CASSVRTGDEQFF TGTGCCAGCAGCGTTAGAACAGGGGATGAGCAGTTCTTC
TRBJ2-2 . . TRBV9 CASSVGLGGGELFF TGTGCCAGCAGCGTAGGCCTGGGAGGCGGGGAGCTGTTTTTT
TRBJ1-4 . TRBD1 TRBV4-1 CASSLPDRGRPVGKLFF TGCGCCAGCAGCCTACCAGACAGGGGGCGACCTGTTGGAAAACTGTTTTTT
TRBJ2-1 . TRBD1 TRBV5-1 CASSFDRAYNEQFF TGCGCCAGCAGTTTTGACAGGGCCTACAATGAGCAGTTCTTC
TRBJ2-3 . TRBD1 TRBV5-8 CASSFGQGVDTQYF TGTGCCAGCAGCTTTGGACAGGGGGTAGATACGCAGTATTTT
TRBJ1-1 . . TRBV7-6 CASSLMAGSNTEAFF TGTGCCAGCAGCTTAATGGCGGGATCGAACACTGAAGCTTTCTTT
TRBJ1-4 . . TRBV5-1 CASSLGGGAGNFEKLFF TGCGCCAGCAGCTTGGGCGGCGGTGCGGGTAATTTTGAAAAACTGTTTTTT
TRBJ2-7 once TRBD2 TRBV11-2 CASSLLLAGVGEQYF TGTGCCAGCAGCTTACTCCTAGCGGGAGTCGGCGAGCAGTACTTC
TRBJ1-1 . . TRBV19 CASSITGPTEAFF TGTGCCAGTAGTATAACAGGGCCGACTGAAGCTTTCTTT
TRBJ2-2 . . TRBV27 CASSLSGQSTTGELFF TGTGCCAGCAGTTTATCTGGACAGAGTACCACCGGGGAGCTGTTTTTT
TRBJ1-1 . . TRBV6-5 CASTYNLNTEAFF TGTGCCAGCACCTATAACTTGAACACTGAAGCTTTCTTT
TRBJ1-6 . . TRBV6-5 CASNREKVSPLHF TGTGCCAGCAACAGGGAAAAGGTTTCACCCCTCCACTTT
TRBJ1-1 once . TRBV18 CASSREGWDTEAFF TGTGCCAGCTCACGGGAGGGGTGGGACACTGAAGCTTTCTTT
TRBJ2-2 . . TRBV6-2/TRBV6-3 CASSVESVSGNTGELFF TGTGCCAGCAGTGTCGAATCCGTTAGCGGGAACACCGGGGAGCTGTTTTTT
TRBJ2-3 . . TRBV28 CASSLTRPSSTDTQYF TGTGCCAGCAGTTTAACGCGGCCTTCTAGCACAGATACGCAGTATTTT
TRBJ1-3 . . TRBV5-1 CASSLDVGVQGNTIYF TGCGCCAGCAGCTTGGATGTAGGAGTTCAGGGAAACACCATATATTTT
TRBJ2-1 . TRBD1 TRBV5-8 CASSLNRGRGDEQFF TGTGCCAGCAGCTTGAACAGGGGGCGCGGCGATGAGCAGTTCTTC
TRBJ1-2 . TRBD1 TRBV30 CASGGQGGHYGYTF TGTGCCTCAGGGGGACAGGGAGGTCACTATGGCTACACCTTC
TRBJ1-1 . . TRBV11-2 CASSLEGGAYTEAFF TGTGCCAGCAGCTTAGAGGGGGGGGCTTACACTGAAGCTTTCTTT
TRBJ1-5 . . TRBV7-3 CASISQPQHF TGTGCCAGCATCAGTCAGCCCCAGCATTTT
TRBJ1-6 once . TRBV10-3 CAISESDRSSYNSPLHF TGTGCCATCAGTGAGTCAGACAGGAGCTCCTATAATTCACCCCTCCACTTT
TRBJ1-3 few . TRBV7-9 CASSPGRPGNTIYF TGTGCCAGCAGCCCAGGTCGTCCTGGAAACACCATATATTTT
TRBJ2-7 once . TRBV2 CASREAGRSYEQYF TGTGCCAGCAGGGAGGCAGGACGGTCCTACGAGCAGTACTTC
TRBJ2-5 . . TRBV7-6 CASSYGDGPAGETQYF TGTGCCAGCAGTTATGGTGATGGACCCGCGGGGGAGACCCAGTACTTC
TRBJ2-5 . TRBD1 TRBV4-2 CASSQVTGKGETQYF TGTGCCAGCAGCCAAGTGACAGGGAAGGGAGAGACCCAGTACTTC
TRBJ2-2 . TRBD2 TRBV24-1 CATSEASGRGAGELFF TGTGCCACCAGTGAGGCTAGCGGGAGAGGTGCCGGGGAGCTGTTTTTT
TRBJ2-1 once TRBD2 TRBV4-3 CASSQDKLSSGGAFEQFF TGCGCCAGCAGCCAAGATAAACTGAGTAGCGGGGGGGCCTTTGAGCAGTTCTTC
TRBJ1-3 . . TRBV5-1 CASSLGPDSGNTIYF TGCGCCAGCAGCTTGGGTCCAGACTCTGGAAACACCATATATTTT
TRBJ2-1 . . TRBV7-8 CASSLAEGAHNEQFF TGTGCCAGCAGCTTAGCGGAGGGGGCACACAATGAGCAGTTCTTC
TRBJ2-5 . TRBD1 TRBV5-4 CASSLRTGERETQYF TGTGCCAGCAGTCTACGTACAGGGGAGAGAGAGACCCAGTACTTC
TRBJ1-5 . . TRBV18 CASSPYNTRSNQPQHF TGTGCCAGCTCACCATACAATACGCGGAGCAATCAGCCCCAGCATTTT
TRBJ1-1 . . TRBV5-3 CARSLSWTVNTEAFF TGTGCCAGAAGCTTGTCGTGGACAGTGAACACTGAAGCTTTCTTT
TRBJ2-5 . TRBD2 TRBV10-3 CAISGVQGTSVETQYF TGTGCCATCAGTGGAGTTCAGGGGACTAGCGTAGAGACCCAGTACTTC
TRBJ1-2 once . TRBV7-2 CASSEQVVDGYTF TGTGCCAGCAGCGAACAGGTAGTAGATGGCTACACCTTC
TRBJ2-5 . TRBD2 TRBV7-3 CASSLTGLADETQYF TGTGCCAGCAGCTTAACAGGACTAGCGGATGAGACCCAGTACTTC
TRBJ2-7 . TRBD2 TRBV3-1/TRBV3-2 CASSQGLAAGEQYF TGTGCCAGCAGCCAAGGACTAGCGGCTGGCGAGCAGTACTTC
TRBJ2-7 . . TRBV5-5 CASSPGEGLSYEQYF TGTGCCAGCAGCCCGGGTGAGGGCCTCTCCTACGAGCAGTACTTC
TRBJ1-5 . . TRBV4-1 CASRSSFGGGVAQPQHF TGCGCCAGCAGGTCAAGTTTCGGTGGGGGGGTCGCTCAGCCCCAGCATTTT
TRBJ1-2 . TRBD1 TRBV7-2 CASSLTGLIDGYTF TGTGCCAGCAGCTTGACAGGGCTAATTGATGGCTACACCTTC
TRBJ1-6 . . TRBV7-9 CASSLASIANSPLHF TGTGCCAGCAGCTTAGCTTCTATAGCCAACTCACCCCTCCACTTT
TRBJ2-7 . . TRBV2 CASRPPGGRGDEQYF TGTGCCAGCAGACCCCCTGGGGGCCGGGGGGACGAGCAGTACTTC
TRBJ1-3 . TRBD1 TRBV5-1 CASSLAGGFSGNTIYF TGCGCCAGCAGCTTGGCAGGGGGCTTCTCGGGAAACACCATATATTTT
TRBJ1-1 . . TRBV24-1 CATSDPSAGAFF TGTGCCACCAGTGATCCCTCCGCGGGAGCTTTCTTT
TRBJ2-3 . . TRBV29-1 CSVETTDSTDTQYF TGCAGCGTTGAAACGACAGATAGCACAGATACGCAGTATTTT
TRBJ1-4 . . TRBV9 CASSPGGHNEKLFF TGTGCCAGCAGCCCCGGGGGGCATAATGAAAAACTGTTTTTT
TRBJ2-5 . TRBD2 TRBV2 CASSEAGLAGAGETQYF TGTGCCAGCAGTGAAGCGGGACTAGCGGGGGCAGGAGAGACCCAGTACTTC
TRBJ1-3 . TRBD1 TRBV6-5 CASSRDREIGNTIYF TGTGCCAGCAGCCGGGACAGGGAGATAGGAAACACCATATATTTT
TRBJ2-3 . TRBD2 TRBV6-5 CASGGGDTDTQYF TGTGCCAGTGGCGGGGGAGACACAGATACGCAGTATTTT
TRBJ2-3 . TRBD2 TRBV5-1 CASSLAGTSGSGDTQYF TGCGCCAGCAGCTTGGCGGGGACTAGCGGGAGTGGTGATACGCAGTATTTT
TRBJ1-2 . . TRBV11-1 CASSYRDGYTF TGTGCCAGCAGTTACAGGGATGGCTACACCTTC